These 6 T cell receptor beta chains originate from one sample sequenced in a study of blood T cells in healthy people across ages. Alongside a J-beta primer mix, a sample-barcoded 5' primer served in a second PCR lasting about 7 to 12 cycles. MiXCR was run by TCRdb on the 5' RACE reads, yielding one entry per CDR3 protein. Among 650,000 to 950,000 distinct CDR3 sequences, approximately 48% were seen once, and the ten largest hold about a fifth. Sequencing was carried out using blood. The receptors stem from a man between 60 and 70 years old in good health.

The rearrangement uses TRBV2 and TRBJ1-2; 8 positions match TRBD1. This CDR3 region has 14 residues. Germline V lookup: CDR1 SNHLY, CDR2 FYNNEI. Trimming removed 6 bases from V and 0 bases from J; junction bases left unmatched: 3. CDR3 bases: TGTGCCAGCAGACTACAGGGGGCTAACTATGGCTACACCTTC. It codes for CASRLQGANYGYTF.

The chain joins TRBV2 to TRBJ1-1, with unresolved D. Trimming pared 7 bases from V and 5 bases from J, leaving 8 bases between. The CDR3 runs 11 residues. Germline V CDR1 and CDR2: SNHLY, FYNNEI. Written as DNA, the CDR3 is TGTGCCAGCAACCGGGAGACTGAAGCTTTCTTT. Translation gives CASNRETEAFF. Combining the CDR3 with reference TRBV2 and TRBJ1-1 gives the whole variable domain EPEVTQTPSHQVTQMGQEVILRCVPISNHLYFYWYRQILGQKVEFLVSFYNNEISEKSEIFDDQFSVERPDGSNFTLKIRSTKLEDSAMYFCASNRETEAFFGQGTRLTVV.

This clonotype was found a few times. This chain links TRBV18 with TRBJ1-6; TRBD1 matches 9 bases. With V trimmed by 3 bases and J by 9 bases, 9 bases remained unmatched. There are 16 residues in the CDR3. The germline gives CDR1 KGHSH, CDR2 LQKENI. In DNA form, the CDR3 reads TGTGCCAGCTCACCTATGAGGTTGACAGGGGGTTCACCCCTCCACTTT. Translated: CASSPMRLTGGSPLHF.

This clonotype has only a few counts. This chain links TRBV6-5 with TRBJ2-2; the match to TRBD2 covers 10 bases. V shed 5 bases, J shed 3 bases, and the junction held 6 bases outside the gene matches. In germline, CDR1 is MNHEY, CDR2 SVGAGI. The CDR3 contains 16 residues. CDR3: CASSRGLAVDTGELFF. In DNA, the CDR3 is TGTGCCAGCAGTCGCGGACTAGCGGTGGACACCGGGGAGCTGTTTTTT.

This clonotype showed up just a few times. The chain links TRBV11-2 to TRBJ2-5; possibly TRBD2 for D (6 bases). This CDR3 is built from 15 residues. CDR1 and CDR2 (germline): SGHAT, FQNNGV. Trimming took off 3 bases at V and 2 bases at J, with 13 bases between the two ends. CDR3 nucleotide sequence: TGTGCCAGCAGCTTGGATGCGGGACTTCAAGAGACCCAGTACTTC. This codes for CASSLDAGLQETQYF.

A word on this clonotype: A single base separates this from a much larger clone, so it may be a read error. The V gene is TRBV10-3, the J gene TRBJ2-1; possibly TRBD2 for D (6 bases). The germline V and J ends were trimmed by 4 bases and 0 bases, with 19 bases remaining between them. This CDR3 spans 18 amino acids. The germline V gene has CDR1 ENHRY and CDR2 SYGVKD. CDR3: CAISGTNGVSSSYNEQFF. The CDR3 DNA follows: TGTGCCATCAGTGGGACTAACGGGGTCTCGAGCTCCTACAATGAGCAGTTCTTC.